This T cell receptor (beta chain) derives from a study of T cells in Graves' hyperthyroidism and ophthalmopathy. TCR beta CDR3 regions were amplified from RNA. First-round RT-PCR targeting the TCR CDR3 was performed with the HTBI primer set. Using its own MiXCR run on the multiplex PCR reads, TCRdb lists one record per CDR3 protein. The data show 500,000 to 600,000 distinct CDR3 sequences, roughly 45% seen once. General observations from the study: A median about 6.5 months before onset, the model predicted ophthalmopathy. Ophthalmopathy cases were set apart from stable hyperthyroidism by a 13 V-J model.

Trimming took off 4 bases at V and 6 bases at J, with 15 bases between the two ends. Germline CDR1 and CDR2: ENHRY and SYGVKD. The CDR3 length is 14 residues. In the case of this clonotype: The antigen is not known.

The receptor was isolated from an adult woman with Graves' disease, either hyperthyroidism or ophthalmopathy (not recorded which). V usage is TRBV10-3 and J usage is TRBJ1-1; perhaps TRBD1 as D (6 bases). Sequenced material: peripheral blood or thyroid tissue (not recorded which). The CDR3 DNA follows: TGTGCCATCAGTGCGCAGGGGAGACGGGCTGAAGCTTTCTTT. It encodes CAISAQGRRAEAFF.